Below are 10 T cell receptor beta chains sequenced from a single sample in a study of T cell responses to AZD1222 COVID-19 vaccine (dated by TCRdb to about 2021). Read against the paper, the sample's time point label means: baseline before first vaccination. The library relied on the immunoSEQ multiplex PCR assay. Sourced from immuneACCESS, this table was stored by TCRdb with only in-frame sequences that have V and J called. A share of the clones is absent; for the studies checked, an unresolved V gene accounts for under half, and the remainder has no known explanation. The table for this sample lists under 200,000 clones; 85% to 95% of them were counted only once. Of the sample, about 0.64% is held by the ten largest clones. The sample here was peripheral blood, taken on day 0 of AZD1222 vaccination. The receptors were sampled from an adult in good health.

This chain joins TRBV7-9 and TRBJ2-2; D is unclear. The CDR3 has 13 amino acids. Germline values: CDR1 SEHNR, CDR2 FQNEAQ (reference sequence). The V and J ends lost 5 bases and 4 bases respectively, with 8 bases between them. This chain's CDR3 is CASSLKTTGELFF. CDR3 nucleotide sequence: TGTGCCAGCAGCCTAAAAACCACCGGGGAGCTGTTTTTT.

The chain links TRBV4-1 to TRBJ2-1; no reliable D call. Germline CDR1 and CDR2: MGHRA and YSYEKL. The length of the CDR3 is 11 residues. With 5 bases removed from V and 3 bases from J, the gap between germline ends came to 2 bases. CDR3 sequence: CASSSYNEQFF. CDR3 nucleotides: TGCGCCAGCAGCAGCTACAATGAGCAGTTCTTC.

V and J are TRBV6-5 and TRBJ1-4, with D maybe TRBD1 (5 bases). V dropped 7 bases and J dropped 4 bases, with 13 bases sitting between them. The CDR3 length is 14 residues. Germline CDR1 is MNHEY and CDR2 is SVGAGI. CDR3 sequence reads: CASKQSGLNEKLFF. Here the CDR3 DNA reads TGTGCCAGCAAACAATCAGGGCTTAATGAAAAACTGTTTTTT.

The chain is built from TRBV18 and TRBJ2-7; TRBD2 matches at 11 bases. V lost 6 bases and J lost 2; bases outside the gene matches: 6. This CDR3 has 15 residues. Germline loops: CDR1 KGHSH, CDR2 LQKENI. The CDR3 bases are TGTGCCAGCTCGCCCGGGACTAGCGGTACCTACGAGCAGTACTTC. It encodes CASSPGTSGTYEQYF.

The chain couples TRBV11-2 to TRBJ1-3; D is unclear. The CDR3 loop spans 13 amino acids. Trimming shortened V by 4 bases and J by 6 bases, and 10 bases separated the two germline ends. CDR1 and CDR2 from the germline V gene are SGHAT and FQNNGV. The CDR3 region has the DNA TGTGCCAGCAGCTCCACCCCGCTAAACACCATATATTTT. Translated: CASSSTPLNTIYF.

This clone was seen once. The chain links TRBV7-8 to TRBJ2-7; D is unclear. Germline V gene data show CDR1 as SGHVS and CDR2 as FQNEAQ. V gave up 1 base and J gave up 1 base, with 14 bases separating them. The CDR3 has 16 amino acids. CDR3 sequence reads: CASSLGGGFLSYEQYF. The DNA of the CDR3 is TGTGCCAGCAGCTTAGGGGGTGGGTTTCTTTCCTACGAGCAGTACTTC.

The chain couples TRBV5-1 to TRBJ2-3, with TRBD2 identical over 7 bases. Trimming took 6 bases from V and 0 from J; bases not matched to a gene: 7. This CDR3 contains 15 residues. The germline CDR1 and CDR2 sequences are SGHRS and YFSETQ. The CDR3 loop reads CASKEAGTSTDTQYF. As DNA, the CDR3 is TGCGCCAGCAAAGAAGCGGGGACTAGCACAGATACGCAGTATTTT.

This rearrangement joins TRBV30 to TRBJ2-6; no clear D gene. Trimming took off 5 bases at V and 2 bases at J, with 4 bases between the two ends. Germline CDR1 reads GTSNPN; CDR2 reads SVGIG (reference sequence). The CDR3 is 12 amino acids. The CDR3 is CAWAPGANVLTF. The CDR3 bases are TGTGCCTGGGCGCCTGGGGCCAACGTCCTGACTTTC.

The CDR3 region is CASSRPPDTQYF. In DNA form, the CDR3 reads TGTGCCAGTAGCCGACCACCCGATACGCAGTATTTT. This chain uses TRBV19 with TRBJ2-3, with D uncertain. The V end lost 6 bases, the J end lost 6 bases, and 10 bases lay between the germline ends. The CDR3 length is 12 residues. Germline-derived CDR1 and CDR2 are LNHDA and SQIVND (reference sequence).

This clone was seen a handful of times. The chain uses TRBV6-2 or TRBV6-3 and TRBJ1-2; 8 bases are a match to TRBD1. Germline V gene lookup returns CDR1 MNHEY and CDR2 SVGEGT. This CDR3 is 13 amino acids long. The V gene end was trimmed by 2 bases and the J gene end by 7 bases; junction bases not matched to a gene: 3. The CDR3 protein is CASSYRTGSGYTF. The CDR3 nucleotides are TGTGCCAGCAGTTACAGGACAGGGAGTGGCTACACCTTC.